This T cell receptor (beta chain) was sequenced during a study of a mutant IDH1 vaccine in newly diagnosed glioma. The wider study: Treated patients, averaging about 40 years, were 62.5% male and roughly 40% female. Antecedent treatment encompassed radiotherapy, temozolomide, or their combination; the majority received both. Study findings and constraints: Pseudoprogression appeared unlinked to shifts in leading peripheral T cell clonotypes. The study observed vaccine-induced immune responses in roughly 93% of patients.

The time point is: baseline, week 1 (first vaccination visit). Specified treatment: pre-vaccination baseline after standard-of-care therapy. Germline values: CDR1 SGDLS, CDR2 YYNGEE. This CDR3 region has 14 residues. Trimming stripped 3 bases from V and 4 bases from J, with 8 bases between. On this clone: The antigen is undetermined.

Profiling relied on immunoSEQ multiplex PCR, and the TCRdb table lists in-frame clones only, not all of them. The sample shows approximately 92,000 clones, just under 80% of them seen only once. The sequence came from a man between 40 and 49 years old with glioma. V gene TRBV9 combines with J gene TRBJ2-6; D unclear. The sequencing here drew on PBMCs, taken from a glioma patient treated with radiotherapy, temozolomide or both. CDR3 sequence: CASSDGPGANVLTF. In nucleotides, the CDR3 is TGTGCCAGCAGCGATGGGCCGGGGGCCAACGTCCTGACTTTC.